This T cell receptor beta chain was profiled in a study of cytomegalovirus exposure and HLA in healthy donors. Study context: The same platform was used for the 90 to 150 validation repertoires and the approximately 670 first-cohort repertoires, a later analysis reported.

CDR3 length: 16 amino acids. CDR1 and CDR2 (germline): MNHEY, SMNVEV (reference sequence). Generated by immunoSEQ multiplex PCR, the TCRdb table keeps only in-frame clones and is missing some. The repertoire holds 110,000 or so clones, with 70% to 90% as singletons. Concerning this clone: Antigen: not known.

It was the approximately 120-subject validation cohort, separate from the roughly 700-subject first cohort, to which the donors belonged. Study-wide points: In vitro, a few CMV-associated chains proved specific for CMV antigens. Published work reported that the classifier diagnosed cytomegalovirus status with high specificity and sensitivity.

This TCR was sampled from a man aged 18 to 29 in good health and CMV-seronegative. V and J are TRBV27 and TRBJ1-5, with a weak D call TRBD1 (6 bases). The sequenced material came from PBMCs. The CDR3 DNA sequence: TGTGCTATTGGACCGCCGGGACAAAGTAGCAATCAGCCCCAGCATTTT. Translation: CAIGPPGQSSNQPQHF.